This T cell receptor beta chain was sequenced for a study of T-cell reconstitution after alpha-beta-depleted transplantation in children (dated by TCRdb to the mid-2010s). As for the study more broadly: Using TCR repertoire profiling, the study followed T-cell immune reconstitution in a quantitative way in children after TCRalphabeta/CD19-depleted allogeneic hematopoietic cell transplantation.

Preparation of the library involved PCR. The reads were generated on an Illumina HiSeq 2500. TCR libraries were prepared with molecular barcoding, using unique molecular identifiers to normalize TCRbeta repertoire quantification. Clones were called with MiXCR by TCRdb after fastp trimmed the public reads at Q25, and only in-frame beta chains were retained. For every CDR3 protein sequence, its rows merge into one entry that carries the most common genes and DNA. Here the sample has approximately 200,000 distinct CDR3 sequences; about 6% occur a single time. The top ten hold under 5% of the sample. Overall study outcomes, separate from this receptor: In some patients, high TCRbeta diversity at day 60 was attributed to recipient T cells and intrathymic progenitors that had survived conditioning. The apparently early recovery of alphabetaT-cell counts about two months after transplant reportedly depended on only several hundred rapidly expanded clones that came from non-depleted graft cells. Hyperexpanded clone frequencies declined over subsequent months; after one year, T-cell counts and TCRbeta diversity were mostly attributed to newly produced T cells.

From the cysteine through the phenylalanine, the CDR3 covers 16 amino acids. Kept here is only the CDR3 DNA, which spans 48 bases and is read in frame from base 1. The germline V gene yields MNHEY for CDR1 and SVGEGT for CDR2. V loses 5 bases, J loses 5 bases, and the germline ends lie 21 bases apart. This clonotype was recorded many times. Its antigen is unknown. One base away there is no much larger clone; base qualities are not given. In light of the paper, this sample's treatment or condition label describes: allogeneic hematopoietic cell transplantation with graft depleted of TCRalphabeta T cells and CD19 B cells. The transplant recipients were children given TCRalphabeta/CD19-depleted allogeneic hematopoietic cell grafts.

The sequence joins TRBV6-2 or TRBV6-3 to TRBJ2-5, with TRBD1 as a weak D call on 6 bases. The TCR was taken from a girl less than two years old with combined immunodeficiency, due to receive a stem cell transplant. The sample here was PBMCs, taken before TCRalphabeta/CD19-depleted stem cell transplant. The DNA reads TGTGCCAGCAGTCCACACTACAGGGTTGGGGGTGAGACCCAGTACTTC. It specifies CASSPHYRVGGETQYF.